The next 9 T cell receptor beta chains were all read from a single sample in a study of blood T cell repertoires in COVID-19. Here immunoSEQ multiplex PCR was the method, and the copy in TCRdb shows in-frame clones only, minus some. The data show tens of thousands of clones, roughly 90% seen once. The material sequenced was peripheral blood. These receptors were collected from a man aged 70-80 years with active COVID-19.

V usage is TRBV4-3 and J usage is TRBJ1-2; D not resolved. Germline V gene lookup returns CDR1 LGHNA and CDR2 YSLEER. There are 13 residues in the CDR3. The V and J ends lost 3 bases and 4 bases respectively, with 9 bases between them. CDR3: CASSHGYPYGYTF. The CDR3, as DNA: TGCGCCAGCAGCCACGGGTATCCCTATGGCTACACCTTC.

The chain couples TRBV2 to TRBJ1-1, with 11 positions matching TRBD1. From germline, CDR1 is SNHLY and CDR2 FYNNEI. This CDR3 comprises 14 residues. The V segment lost 10 bases and the J segment 4 bases; nucleotides outside the gene matches: 8. The CDR3 sequence: CATTGDRGSTEAFF. In DNA form, the CDR3 reads TGTGCCACCACCGGGGACAGGGGGTCCACTGAAGCTTTCTTT.

The CDR3 sequence is CASSSGDPRFDEQFF. CDR3 sequence (DNA): TGTGCCAGCAGTAGCGGGGACCCCCGTTTCGATGAGCAGTTCTTC. The chain employs TRBV27 and TRBJ2-1; the match to TRBD2 covers 7 bases. The ends lost 5 bases at V and 8 bases at J; junction bases unmatched: 12. Germline loops: CDR1 MNHEY, CDR2 SMNVEV (reference sequence). The CDR3 sequence is 15 residues long.

The chain's CDR3 is CASSPGLAGGYTDTQYF. CDR3 nucleotides: TGTGCCAGCAGCCCGGGACTAGCGGGAGGATATACAGATACGCAGTATTTT. The chain carries TRBV5-4 and TRBJ2-3, with 15 bases lining up with TRBD2. Per the germline V gene, CDR1 is SGHNT and CDR2 is YYREEE (reference sequence). V shed 4 bases and J 3 bases; nucleotides not matched to a gene: 6. The CDR3 totals 17 residues.

The V and J genes are TRBV6-2 or TRBV6-3 and TRBJ1-5; 9 nucleotides match TRBD1. The V gene's germline CDR1 is MNHEY and CDR2 SVGEGT. This CDR3 has 16 amino acids. After removal of 6 bases from V and 1 base from J, the junction contained 7 bases not matched to a gene. The CDR3 DNA follows: TGTGCCAGCAGCCGACCGGGACAGGGAAGCAATCAGCCCCAGCATTTT. It yields the protein CASSRPGQGSNQPQHF.

The chain couples TRBV5-5 to TRBJ1-6; TRBD1 matches at 7 bases. The trim removed 1 base at V and 7 bases at J, leaving 14 bases unmatched. This CDR3 is built from 18 residues. Germline V gene sequence: CDR1 SGHKS, CDR2 YYEKEE (reference sequence). The CDR3, as DNA: TGTGCCAGCAGCTTGACCCCTCCAGGGACAGCCGTGAATTCACCCCTCCACTTT. Its protein product is CASSLTPPGTAVNSPLHF.

This clone was recorded only once. This chain joins TRBV28 and TRBJ2-7; TRBD1 agrees at 8 bases. V lost 5 bases, J lost 2 bases, and 11 bases stayed unmatched. This CDR3 has 16 amino acids. CDR1 and CDR2 (germline): MDHEN, SYDVKM. The CDR3 DNA follows: TGTGCCAGCAGTCCCCCAGCTGGACAGGGAACCTACGAGCAGTACTTC. The encoded protein is CASSPPAGQGTYEQYF.

The rearrangement links TRBV6-6 to TRBJ1-2; possible D gene TRBD1, 5 bases. Germline V CDR1 and CDR2: MNHNY, SVGAGI (reference sequence). The V and J ends lost 6 bases and 4 bases respectively, with 18 bases between them. This CDR3 region has 15 residues. The CDR3 DNA is TGTGCCAGCAGCCCCAGGGTCCCAGGGCCCTATGGCTACACCTTC. Amino acid sequence: CASSPRVPGPYGYTF.

This chain joins TRBV7-2 and TRBJ2-2; 7 bases align to TRBD1. The germline V gene encodes CDR1 SGHTA and CDR2 FQGNSA. Trimming removed 7 bases from V and 2 bases from J; junction bases left unmatched: 13. The CDR3 is 17 amino acids. For the CDR3, the DNA is TGTGCCAGCACCGGGACAGCAAATTTTTATAACACCGGGGAGCTGTTTTTT. Translated: CASTGTANFYNTGELFF.